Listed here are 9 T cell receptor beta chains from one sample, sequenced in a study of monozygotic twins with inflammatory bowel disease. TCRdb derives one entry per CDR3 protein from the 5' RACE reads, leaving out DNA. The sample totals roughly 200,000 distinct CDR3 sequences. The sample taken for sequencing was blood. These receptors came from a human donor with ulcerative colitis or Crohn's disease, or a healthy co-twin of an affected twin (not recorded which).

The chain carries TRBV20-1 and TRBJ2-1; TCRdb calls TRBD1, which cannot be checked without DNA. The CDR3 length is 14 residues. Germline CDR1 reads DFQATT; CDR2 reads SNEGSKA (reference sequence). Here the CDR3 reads CSAPDRRGHNEQFF.

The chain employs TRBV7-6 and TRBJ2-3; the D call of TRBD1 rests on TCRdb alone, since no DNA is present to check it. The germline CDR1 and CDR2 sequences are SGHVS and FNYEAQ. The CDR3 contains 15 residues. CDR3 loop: CASSNREPSTDTQYF.

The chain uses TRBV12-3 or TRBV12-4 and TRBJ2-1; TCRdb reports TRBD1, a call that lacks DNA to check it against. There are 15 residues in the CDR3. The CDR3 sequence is CASSTPGQGYNEQFF.

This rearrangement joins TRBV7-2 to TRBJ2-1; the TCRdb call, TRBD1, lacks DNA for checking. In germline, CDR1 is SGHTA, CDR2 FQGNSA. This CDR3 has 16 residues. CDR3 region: CASSPAGTGTWNEQFF.

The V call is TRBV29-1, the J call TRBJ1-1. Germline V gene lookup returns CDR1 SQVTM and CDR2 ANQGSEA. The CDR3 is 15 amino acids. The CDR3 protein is CSPSLTARMNTEAFF.

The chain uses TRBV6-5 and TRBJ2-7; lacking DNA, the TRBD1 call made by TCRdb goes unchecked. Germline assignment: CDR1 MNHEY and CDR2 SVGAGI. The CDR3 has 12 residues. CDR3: CASRSTGGKQYF.

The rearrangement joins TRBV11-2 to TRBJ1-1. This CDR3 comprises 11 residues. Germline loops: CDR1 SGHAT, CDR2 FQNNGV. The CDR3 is CASSLEGLPWF.

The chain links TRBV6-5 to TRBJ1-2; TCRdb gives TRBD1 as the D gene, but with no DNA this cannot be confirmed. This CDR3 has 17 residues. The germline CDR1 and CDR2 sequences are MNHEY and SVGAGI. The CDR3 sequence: CASSSFRTAQGNYGYTF.

This CDR3 is CASSRTGGATDTQYF. This chain links TRBV12-3 or TRBV12-4 with TRBJ2-3; TCRdb returns TRBD1, unconfirmable since there is no DNA. CDR3 length: 15 residues.